This is a list of T cell receptor beta chains from one sample in a study of naive and memory T cell subsets. In TCRdb, the UMI-ligation and nested PCR reads were re-called with MiXCR into one record per CDR3 protein. The sample yields around 140,000 distinct CDR3 sequences, approximately 21% seen once. The sequencing sample was made of naive CD8+ T cells from blood. The receptors originated from a human donor in good health. Both conserved end residues are part of each CDR3. The D gene is left open where the match is weak. Not every row has a clone size; where given, it reads once, few, many or a size class.

CDR3aa	CDR3nt	d_gene	abundance	v_gene	j_gene
CASSFLGQGFNEQYF	TGTGCCAGCAGTTTTTTGGGACAGGGTTTCAACGAGCAGTACTTC	TRBD1	.	TRBV28	TRBJ2-7
CASSQDSGLLEQYF	TGTGCCAGCTCTCAGGACAGCGGGCTATTGGAGCAGTACTTC	.	few	TRBV18	TRBJ2-7
CAATGDTGEQYF	TGCGCCGCGACAGGGGATACCGGCGAGCAGTACTTC	TRBD1	few	TRBV10-2	TRBJ2-7
CASSEAGTTYEQYF	TGTGCCAGCAGTGAAGCGGGGACGACCTACGAGCAGTACTTC	.	.	TRBV2	TRBJ2-7
CASSQDKIGSSYEQYF	TGCGCCAGCAGCCAAGATAAGATCGGTTCCTCCTACGAGCAGTACTTC	.	.	TRBV4-1	TRBJ2-7
CASSQEGLAGVSDTQYF	TGCGCCAGCAGCCAAGAAGGACTAGCGGGAGTGTCAGATACGCAGTATTTT	TRBD2	many	TRBV4-1	TRBJ2-3
CASSSDVNTEAFF	TGTGCCAGCAGCTCCGACGTGAACACTGAAGCTTTCTTT	.	.	TRBV7-3	TRBJ1-1
CASSFVYSNQPQHF	TGTGCCAGCAGTTTTGTGTATAGCAATCAGCCCCAGCATTTT	.	many	TRBV28	TRBJ1-5
CASSFGDTGVYEQYF	TGCGCCAGCAGCTTCGGGGACACAGGGGTCTACGAGCAGTACTTC	TRBD1	few	TRBV5-1	TRBJ2-7
CASSIGTGSYYGYTF	TGCGCCAGCAGCATCGGGACAGGGAGTTACTATGGCTACACCTTC	TRBD1	few	TRBV5-1	TRBJ1-2
CASSLGGLGYEQYF	TGTGCCAGCAGCTTAGGCGGATTGGGCTACGAGCAGTACTTC	.	few	TRBV7-6	TRBJ2-7
CASKDSGESSTDTQYF	TGTGCCAGTAAGGATAGCGGAGAGTCTAGCACAGATACGCAGTATTTT	.	.	TRBV19	TRBJ2-3
CASSPFSWRERETQYF	TGTGCCAGCAGCCCCTTTTCTTGGCGGGAGCGGGAGACCCAGTACTTC	TRBD2	.	TRBV7-9	TRBJ2-5
CASSLEVAAPGELFF	TGTGCCAGCAGCTTAGAGGTGGCCGCCCCCGGGGAGCTGTTTTTT	.	.	TRBV7-8	TRBJ2-2
CASSWPAGTGELFF	TGCGCCAGCAGCTGGCCGGCAGGGACCGGGGAGCTGTTTTTT	.	.	TRBV4-1	TRBJ2-2
CASSPASGDYNEQFF	TGTGCCAGCAGCCCAGCTAGCGGAGACTACAATGAGCAGTTCTTC	TRBD2	.	TRBV7-9	TRBJ2-1
CSASGTAYNEQFF	TGCAGCGCGTCCGGGACAGCCTACAATGAGCAGTTCTTC	TRBD1	few	TRBV29-1	TRBJ2-1
CASSWGGLAGETSYEQYF	TGTGCCAGTAGTTGGGGGGGACTAGCGGGAGAAACATCCTACGAGCAGTACTTC	TRBD2	.	TRBV19	TRBJ2-7
CSVVGTSSWQFF	TGCAGCGTTGTTGGGACTAGCTCTTGGCAGTTCTTC	TRBD2	few	TRBV29-1	TRBJ2-1
CASSLPGGDEQYF	TGTGCCAGCAGTTTGCCAGGGGGTGACGAGCAGTACTTC	TRBD1	few	TRBV12-3/TRBV12-4	TRBJ2-7
CSVGGGIYNEQFF	TGCAGCGTTGGAGGCGGGATCTACAATGAGCAGTTCTTC	.	.	TRBV29-1	TRBJ2-1
CASSLLGAGGDTIYF	TGTGCCAGCAGCTTATTAGGCGCCGGCGGCGACACCATATATTTT	.	.	TRBV7-9	TRBJ1-3
CASSSHGGYEQYF	TGTGCCAGCAGTTCCCACGGGGGTTACGAGCAGTACTTC	.	.	TRBV28	TRBJ2-7
CATSQGDEQFF	TGTGCCACCAGTCAGGGAGATGAGCAGTTCTTC	.	.	TRBV24-1	TRBJ2-1
CSAYQTIVRGQGAYEQYF	TGCAGTGCCTATCAAACTATCGTCCGGGGACAGGGCGCCTACGAGCAGTACTTC	TRBD1	few	TRBV20-1	TRBJ2-7
CASTTTGDYNSPLHF	TGTGCCAGTACCACGACAGGGGACTATAATTCACCCCTCCACTTT	TRBD1	.	TRBV19	TRBJ1-6
CASRPGTDNEKLFF	TGTGCCAGCAGACCCGGGACTGATAATGAAAAACTGTTTTTT	.	few	TRBV2	TRBJ1-4
CASFLDRDGSSYNSPLHF	TGTGCCAGCTTCCTAGACCGGGACGGCAGCTCCTATAATTCACCCCTCCACTTT	.	.	TRBV2	TRBJ1-6
CASSSTGTGANVLTF	TGTGCCAGCAGTTCGACAGGCACTGGGGCCAACGTCCTGACTTTC	.	.	TRBV2	TRBJ2-6
CASSLYQGEKLFF	TGTGCCAGCAGTTTGTATCAGGGCGAAAAACTGTTTTTT	.	.	TRBV27	TRBJ1-4
CASSWSGTEAFF	TGTGCCAGTAGTTGGTCAGGGACTGAAGCTTTCTTT	.	.	TRBV19	TRBJ1-1
CASSFFAGDNTGELFF	TGTGCCAGCAGTTTTTTTGCGGGGGATAACACCGGGGAGCTGTTTTTT	TRBD2	.	TRBV12-3/TRBV12-4	TRBJ2-2
CASSLLRDTYQETQYF	TGCGCCAGCAGCTTACTCAGGGATACGTACCAAGAGACCCAGTACTTC	.	.	TRBV5-1	TRBJ2-5
CSAVMAQEVQQYF	TGCAGCGCCGTCATGGCCCAGGAAGTTCAGCAGTATTTT	.	.	TRBV29-1	TRBJ2-3
CAEGPNTGELFF	TGTGCCGAAGGGCCGAACACCGGGGAGCTGTTTTTT	.	.	TRBV6-2/TRBV6-3	TRBJ2-2
CASSKDSNNEQFF	TGTGCCAGCAGTAAGGACAGCAACAATGAGCAGTTCTTC	.	.	TRBV12-3/TRBV12-4	TRBJ2-1
CAWTAVAANYGYTF	TGTGCCTGGACCGCGGTAGCCGCTAACTATGGCTACACCTTC	.	.	TRBV30	TRBJ1-2